These T cell receptor beta chains were read from a single sample in a study of technical replicates of blood from a handful of donors. This table comes from immunoSEQ multiplex PCR, and its TCRdb copy is limited to in-frame clones, with some not included. Altogether tens of thousands of clones are present, roughly 98% being singletons, with the ten largest covering approximately 0.15%. Sequenced: T cells isolated from PBMCs. These receptors all come from a human donor in good health. Each CDR3 is given with its conserved first and last residue. A D gene is named only where the DNA matches it firmly. The size entry is marked missing in some rows and otherwise reads once, few, many or a size class.

clone_size d_call cdr3_length j_call v_call cdr3_aa cdr3_nt
- TRBD2 16 TRBJ2-3 TRBV7-2 CASSLLSGSNTDTQYF TGTGCCAGCAGCTTACTTAGCGGGTCCAACACAGATACGCAGTATTTT
- - 13 TRBJ2-7 TRBV7-6 CASSPGDSYEQYF TGTGCCAGCAGCCCCGGAGACTCCTACGAGCAGTACTTC
- TRBD1 15 TRBJ2-2 TRBV28 CASSKGQGYTGELFF TGTGCCAGCAGTAAGGGACAGGGGTACACCGGGGAGCTGTTTTTT
- - 12 TRBJ2-7 TRBV7-9 CASTGRLYEQYF TGTGCCAGCACTGGCAGACTCTACGAGCAGTACTTC
- TRBD1 14 TRBJ1-5 TRBV19 CASSLDRKYQPQHF TGTGCCAGTAGTCTGGACAGGAAATATCAGCCCCAGCATTTT
- TRBD1 17 TRBJ2-7 TRBV11-3 CASSLLSPGQESYEQYF TGTGCCAGCAGCTTATTGTCCCCCGGACAGGAATCCTACGAGCAGTACTTC
- - 14 TRBJ2-1 TRBV6-1 CASREMSSYNEQFF TGTGCCAGCAGGGAAATGAGCTCCTACAATGAGCAGTTCTTC
once TRBD1 13 TRBJ1-4 TRBV19 CASTTRQGWILFF TGTGCCAGTACCACTAGACAGGGATGGATTCTGTTTTTT
- TRBD1 15 TRBJ2-4 TRBV6-5 CASSPDRLAKNIQYF TGTGCCAGCAGTCCGGACAGGCTGGCCAAAAACATTCAGTACTTC
- TRBD2 15 TRBJ2-5 TRBV7-7 CASSLGGTSTETQYF TGTGCCAGCAGCTTAGGTGGGACTAGTACGGAGACCCAGTACTTC
- - 14 TRBJ1-5 TRBV30 CAWSRDYSNQPQHF TGTGCCTGGAGCCGGGATTATAGCAATCAGCCCCAGCATTTT
- - 16 TRBJ1-1 TRBV15 CATRDGVTGDNTEAFF TGTGCCACCAGAGACGGAGTTACAGGAGATAACACTGAAGCTTTCTTT
- - 14 TRBJ1-2 TRBV6-6 CASSYSTEQRGYTF TGTGCCAGCAGTTACTCGACTGAGCAGCGGGGCTACACCTTC
- - 15 TRBJ1-3 TRBV18 CASSPLGGLGNTIYF TGTGCCAGCTCACCTTTAGGGGGTCTTGGAAACACCATATATTTT
- - 14 TRBJ2-3 TRBV5-1 CASSFQIVSGTQYF TGCGCCAGCAGCTTCCAAATTGTTTCGGGGACGCAGTATTTT
- TRBD1 18 TRBJ1-4 TRBV27 CASSAWTGTGGNHEKLFF TGTGCCAGCAGTGCATGGACAGGCACTGGAGGTAATCATGAAAAACTGTTTTTT
- - 15 TRBJ2-4 TRBV11-3 CASSFGASGKNIQYF TGTGCCAGCAGCTTCGGTGCATCGGGGAAAAACATTCAGTACTTC
- TRBD2 15 TRBJ2-2 TRBV29-1 CSVGLAGGKTGELFF TGCAGCGTGGGACTAGCGGGGGGCAAGACCGGGGAGCTGTTTTTT
- - 15 TRBJ1-1 TRBV5-6 CASSLSTPRLTEAFF TGTGCCAGCAGCCTGAGCACTCCTCGACTCACTGAAGCTTTCTTT
- - 15 TRBJ2-3 TRBV15 CATSRSGGGTDTQYF TGTGCCACCAGCAGATCTGGCGGGGGCACAGATACGCAGTATTTT
- - 14 TRBJ1-5 TRBV6-5 CASSTTRSGQPQHF TGTGCCAGCAGTACCACTCGATCGGGTCAGCCCCAGCATTTT
- - 14 TRBJ1-5 TRBV6-1 CASSEAGGNQPQHF TGTGCCAGCAGTGAAGCTGGAGGGAATCAGCCCCAGCATTTT
once - 13 TRBJ1-1 TRBV15 CATSTEVDTEAFF TGTGCCACCAGCACTGAGGTGGATACTGAAGCTTTCTTT
- - 13 TRBJ2-7 TRBV7-9 CATEAVVLLEQYF TGTGCCACTGAGGCGGTAGTTCTTCTCGAGCAGTACTTC
- - 12 TRBJ2-7 TRBV7-9 CASSLQLSEQYF TGTGCCAGCAGCTTACAACTATCCGAGCAGTACTTC
- TRBD1 18 TRBJ1-3 TRBV28 CASSLSEFGTGSGNTIYF TGTGCCAGCAGTTTGTCCGAGTTCGGGACAGGGTCTGGAAACACCATATATTTT
once - 15 TRBJ1-5 TRBV27 CASSWKQGSNQPQHF TGTGCCAGCAGTTGGAAACAGGGTAGCAATCAGCCCCAGCATTTT
- - 13 TRBJ2-5 TRBV5-4 CASSLWAGETQYF TGTGCCAGCAGCTTGTGGGCGGGGGAGACCCAGTACTTC
- - 13 TRBJ2-7 TRBV6-6 CASSSSGVYEQYF TGTGCCAGCAGTTCTTCAGGGGTCTACGAGCAGTACTTC
- - 11 TRBJ2-7 TRBV28 CASLYAGEQYF TGTGCCAGCTTGTACGCGGGGGAGCAGTACTTC
- TRBD2 13 TRBJ2-5 TRBV4-1 CASSSYGGETQYF TGCGCCAGCAGCTCCTACGGGGGGGAGACCCAGTACTTC
- - 15 TRBJ1-1 TRBV15 CATSRDHGMNTEAFF TGTGCCACCAGCAGAGATCATGGCATGAACACTGAAGCTTTCTTT
- - 14 TRBJ1-4 TRBV6-1 CASKRGPSGEKLFF TGTGCCAGCAAGCGGGGGCCTTCTGGGGAAAAACTGTTTTTT
- - 13 TRBJ2-7 TRBV5-1 CASSLGAGGEQYF TGCGCCAGCAGCTTGGGGGCTGGCGGGGAGCAGTACTTC
- - 13 TRBJ2-3 TRBV5-6 CASSMSSTDTQYF TGTGCCAGCAGCATGAGCAGCACAGATACGCAGTATTTT
- TRBD1 12 TRBJ1-2 TRBV29-1 CSAADRAYGYTF TGCAGCGCTGCCGACAGGGCCTATGGCTACACCTTC
- TRBD1 14 TRBJ1-4 TRBV6-5 CASSGRGPREKLFF TGTGCCAGCAGTGGAAGGGGGCCGAGGGAAAAACTGTTTTTT
- TRBD1 15 TRBJ2-1 TRBV7-9 CASSLQRGGHNEQFF TGTGCCAGCAGCTTACAACGAGGGGGCCACAATGAGCAGTTCTTC
- TRBD1 15 TRBJ1-5 TRBV5-6 CASSLGDRSYQPQHF TGTGCCAGCAGCCTGGGGGACAGGAGCTATCAGCCCCAGCATTTT
- TRBD1 13 TRBJ2-7 TRBV5-1 CASSHPTGGEQYF TGCGCCAGCAGCCATCCCACAGGGGGCGAGCAGTACTTC
- - 15 TRBJ2-2 TRBV5-1 CASSLGGGEAGELFF TGCGCCAGCAGCTTGGGAGGAGGGGAGGCCGGGGAGCTGTTTTTT
- - 14 TRBJ1-5 TRBV2 CASSRQSSSQPQHF TGTGCCAGCAGTAGACAGTCCTCAAGCCAGCCCCAGCATTTT
- TRBD1 15 TRBJ1-2 TRBV7-2 CASSTGTGRGYGYTF TGTGCCAGCAGCACCGGGACAGGGCGGGGCTATGGCTACACCTTC
- TRBD1 14 TRBJ1-2 TRBV11-3 CASSPDRGQGGYTF TGTGCCAGCAGCCCGGACAGGGGGCAAGGCGGCTACACCTTC
once - 14 TRBJ1-1 TRBV7-9 CASRGREGETEAFF TGTGCCAGCAGGGGCAGGGAGGGGGAAACTGAAGCTTTCTTT
once TRBD2 16 TRBJ2-3 TRBV5-1 CASSLKLAGGADTQYF TGCGCCAGCAGCTTGAAACTAGCGGGAGGTGCAGATACGCAGTATTTT
- - 12 TRBJ2-7 TRBV6-6 CASSYSGPGEYF TGTGCCAGCAGTTACTCGGGGCCGGGGGAGTACTTC
- TRBD2 16 TRBJ2-1 TRBV7-8 CASRRTTSGRYNEQFF TGTGCCAGCAGACGAACGACTAGCGGGAGATACAATGAGCAGTTCTTC
- - 12 TRBJ2-5 TRBV30 CAWSSNQETQYF TGTGCCTGGAGTAGCAACCAAGAGACCCAGTACTTC
- - 15 TRBJ2-5 TRBV2 CASSGPREYQETQYF TGTGCCAGCAGTGGCCCGCGAGAGTACCAAGAGACCCAGTACTTC
- TRBD1 15 TRBJ2-5 TRBV7-9 CASSPGQGYAETQYF TGTGCCAGCAGCCCTGGACAGGGTTACGCAGAGACCCAGTACTTC
- TRBD1 14 TRBJ1-1 TRBV30 CARDTGVGDTEAFF TGTGCCAGAGATACAGGGGTCGGGGACACTGAAGCTTTCTTT
- TRBD1 15 TRBJ1-1 TRBV6-6 CASSYFGDREGEAFF TGTGCCAGCAGTTACTTTGGGGACAGGGAAGGTGAAGCTTTCTTT
- - 16 TRBJ2-6 TRBV7-9 CASSSTPGAGANVLTF TGTGCCAGCAGCTCGACCCCCGGAGCTGGGGCCAACGTCCTGACTTTC
- - 19 TRBJ1-2 TRBV29-1 CSARGTQTVHRAGRYGYTF TGCAGCGCCAGGGGTACCCAAACGGTGCATCGAGCAGGCCGCTATGGCTACACCTTC
- TRBD1 15 TRBJ2-7 TRBV4-1 CASSQDRGTVYEQYF TGCGCCAGCAGCCAGGACAGGGGTACCGTCTACGAGCAGTACTTC
- - 14 TRBJ1-5 TRBV4-1 CASSQGPSNQPQHF TGCGCCAGCAGCCAAGGGCCCAGCAATCAGCCCCAGCATTTT
- - 11 TRBJ2-1 TRBV27 CASSSSGEQFF TGTGCCAGCAGTTCCTCAGGGGAGCAGTTCTTC
- - 15 TRBJ2-7 TRBV5-6 CASSLLGGSYYEQYF TGTGCCAGCAGCTTGTTAGGGGGATCCTACTACGAGCAGTACTTC
- TRBD2 13 TRBJ2-1 TRBV5-1 CASSWRGDNEQFF TGCGCCAGCAGCTGGCGGGGGGACAATGAGCAGTTCTTC